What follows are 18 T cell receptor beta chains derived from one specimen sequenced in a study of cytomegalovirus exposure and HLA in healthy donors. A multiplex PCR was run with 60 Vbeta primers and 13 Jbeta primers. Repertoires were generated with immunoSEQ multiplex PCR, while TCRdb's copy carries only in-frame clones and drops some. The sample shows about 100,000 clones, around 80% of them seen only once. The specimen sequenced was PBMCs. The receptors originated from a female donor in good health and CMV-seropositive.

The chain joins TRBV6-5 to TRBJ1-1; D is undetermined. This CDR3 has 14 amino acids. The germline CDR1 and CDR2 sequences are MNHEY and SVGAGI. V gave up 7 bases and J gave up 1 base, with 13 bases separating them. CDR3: CASILLGANTEAFF. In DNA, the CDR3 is TGTGCCAGCATTCTACTCGGAGCGAACACTGAAGCTTTCTTT.

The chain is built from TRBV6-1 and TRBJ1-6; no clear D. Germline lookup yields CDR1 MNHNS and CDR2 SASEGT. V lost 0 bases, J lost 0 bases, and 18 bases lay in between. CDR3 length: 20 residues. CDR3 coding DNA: TGTGCCAGCAGTGAAGCTGGGTACGACGACGGGAGCTCCTATAATTCACCCCTCCACTTT. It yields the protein CASSEAGYDDGSSYNSPLHF.

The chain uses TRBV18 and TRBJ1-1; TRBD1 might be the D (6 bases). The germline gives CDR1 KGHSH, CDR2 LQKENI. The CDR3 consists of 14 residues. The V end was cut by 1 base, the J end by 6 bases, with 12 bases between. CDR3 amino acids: CASSPLGGASEAFF. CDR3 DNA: TGTGCCAGCTCACCACTTGGGGGGGCGTCTGAAGCTTTCTTT.

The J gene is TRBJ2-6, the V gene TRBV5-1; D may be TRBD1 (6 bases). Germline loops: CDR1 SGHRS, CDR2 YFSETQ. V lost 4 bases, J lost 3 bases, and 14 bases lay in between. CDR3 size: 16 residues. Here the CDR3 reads CASSMDSMIGANVLTF. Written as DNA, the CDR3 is TGCGCCAGCAGCATGGACAGTATGATTGGGGCCAACGTCCTGACTTTC.

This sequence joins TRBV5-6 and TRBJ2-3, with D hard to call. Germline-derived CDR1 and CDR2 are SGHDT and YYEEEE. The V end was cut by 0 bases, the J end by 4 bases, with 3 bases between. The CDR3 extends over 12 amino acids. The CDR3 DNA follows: TGTGCCAGCAGCTTGGCTCCAGATACGCAGTATTTT. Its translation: CASSLAPDTQYF.

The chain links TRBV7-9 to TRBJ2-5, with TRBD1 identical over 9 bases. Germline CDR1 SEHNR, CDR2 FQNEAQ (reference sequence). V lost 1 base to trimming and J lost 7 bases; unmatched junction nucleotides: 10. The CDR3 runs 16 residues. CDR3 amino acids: CASSLGGHRGLGTQYF. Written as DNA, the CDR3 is TGTGCCAGCAGCTTAGGGGGTCACAGGGGGCTGGGGACCCAGTACTTC.

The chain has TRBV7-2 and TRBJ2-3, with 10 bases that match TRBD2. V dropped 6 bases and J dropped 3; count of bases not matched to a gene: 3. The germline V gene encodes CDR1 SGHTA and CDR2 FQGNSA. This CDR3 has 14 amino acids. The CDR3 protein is CASRQRGGTDTQYF. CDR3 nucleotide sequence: TGTGCCAGCAGACAGCGGGGGGGAACAGATACGCAGTATTTT.

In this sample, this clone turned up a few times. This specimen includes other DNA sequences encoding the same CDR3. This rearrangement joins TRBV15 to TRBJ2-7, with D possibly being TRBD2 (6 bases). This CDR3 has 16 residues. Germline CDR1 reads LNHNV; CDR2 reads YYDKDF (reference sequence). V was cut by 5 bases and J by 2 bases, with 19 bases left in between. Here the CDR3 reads CATSPLGGPNPYEQYF. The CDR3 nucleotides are TGTGCCACCAGCCCCCTTGGAGGGCCTAATCCCTACGAGCAGTACTTC.

CDR3 nucleotides: TGTGCCAGCAGCGGGGTGGCCTACGAGCAGTACTTC. Residues: CASSGVAYEQYF. The chain couples TRBV6-6 to TRBJ2-7; perhaps TRBD2 as D (5 bases). Deletions cut 6 bases from V and 2 bases from J, with 8 bases between. Looked up from germline, CDR1 is MNHNY and CDR2 is SVGAGI (reference sequence). The CDR3 runs 12 residues.

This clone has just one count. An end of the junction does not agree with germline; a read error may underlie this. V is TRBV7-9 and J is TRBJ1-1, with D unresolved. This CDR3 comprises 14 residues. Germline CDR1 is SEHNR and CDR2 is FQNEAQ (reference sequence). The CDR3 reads CSSSLVGSGTEAFF. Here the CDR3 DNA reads TGTTCCAGCAGCTTAGTCGGGTCTGGAACTGAAGCTTTCTTT.

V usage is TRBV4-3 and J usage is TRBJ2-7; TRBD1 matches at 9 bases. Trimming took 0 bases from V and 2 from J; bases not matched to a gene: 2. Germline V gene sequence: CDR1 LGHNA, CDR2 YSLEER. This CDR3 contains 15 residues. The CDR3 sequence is CASSQEGQGTYEQYF. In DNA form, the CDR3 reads TGCGCCAGCAGCCAAGAGGGACAGGGAACCTACGAGCAGTACTTC.

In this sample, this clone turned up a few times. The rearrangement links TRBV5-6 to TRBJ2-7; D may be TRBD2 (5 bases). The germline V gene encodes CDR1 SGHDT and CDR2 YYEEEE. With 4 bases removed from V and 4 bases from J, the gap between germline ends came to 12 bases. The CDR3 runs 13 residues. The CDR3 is CASSPPGWYEQYF. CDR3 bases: TGTGCCAGCAGCCCGCCGGGGTGGTACGAGCAGTACTTC.

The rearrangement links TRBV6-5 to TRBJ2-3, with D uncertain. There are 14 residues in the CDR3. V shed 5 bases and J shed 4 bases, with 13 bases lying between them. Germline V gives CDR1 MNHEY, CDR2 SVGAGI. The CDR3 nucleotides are TGTGCCAGCAGTATGCTAACCTTCGCAGATACGCAGTATTTT. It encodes CASSMLTFADTQYF.

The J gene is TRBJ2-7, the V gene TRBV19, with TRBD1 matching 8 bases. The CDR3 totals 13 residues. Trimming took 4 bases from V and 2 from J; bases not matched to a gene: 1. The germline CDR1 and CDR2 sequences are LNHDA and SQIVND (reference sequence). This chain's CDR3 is CASSTGGPYEQYF. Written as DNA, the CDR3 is TGTGCCAGTAGTACAGGGGGCCCCTACGAGCAGTACTTC.

CDR3 coding DNA: TGCGCCAGCAACTTCAATTTCGGCCTAAAGGGGCAAGGCACAGATACGCAGTATTTT. Amino acid sequence: CASNFNFGLKGQGTDTQYF. The chain carries TRBV5-1 and TRBJ2-3; TRBD1 might be the D (5 bases). Per the germline V gene, CDR1 is SGHRS and CDR2 is YFSETQ. Trimming pared 6 bases from V and 1 base from J, leaving 27 bases between. CDR3 length: 19 amino acids.

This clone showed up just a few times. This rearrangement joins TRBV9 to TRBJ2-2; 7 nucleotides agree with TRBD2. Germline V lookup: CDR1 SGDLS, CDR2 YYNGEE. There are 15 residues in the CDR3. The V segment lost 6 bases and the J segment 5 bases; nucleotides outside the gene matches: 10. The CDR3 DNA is TGTGCCAGCAACAAGCCCGTGGGGGGGACCGGGGAGCTGTTTTTT. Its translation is CASNKPVGGTGELFF.

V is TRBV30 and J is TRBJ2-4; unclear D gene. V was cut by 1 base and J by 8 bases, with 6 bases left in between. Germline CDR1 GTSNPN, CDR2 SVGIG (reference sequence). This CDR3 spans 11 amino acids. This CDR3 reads CAWSAADIQYF. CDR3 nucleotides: TGTGCCTGGAGTGCGGCGGACATTCAGTACTTC.

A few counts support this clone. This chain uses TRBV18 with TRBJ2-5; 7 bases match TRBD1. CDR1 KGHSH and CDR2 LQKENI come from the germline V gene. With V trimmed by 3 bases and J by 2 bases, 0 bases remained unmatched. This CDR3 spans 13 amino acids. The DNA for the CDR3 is TGTGCCAGCTCACCGGGACAGCAAGAGACCCAGTACTTC. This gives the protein CASSPGQQETQYF.